Each of the 12 T cell receptor beta chains below was sequenced from the same sample in a study of blood T cell repertoires in COVID-19. Some clones are missing from TCRdb's copy, which holds only in-frame ones; the method was immunoSEQ multiplex PCR. The table includes some 300,000 clones, 85% to 90% detected once. The sequencing sample was made of PBMCs or T cells enriched from blood (not recorded which). These receptors all stem from a young man who had recovered from COVID-19.

V is TRBV15 and J is TRBJ2-2; no clear D gene. The CDR3 sequence is 13 residues long. V lost 0 bases, J lost 9 bases, and 8 bases lay in between. Germline V CDR1 and CDR2: LNHNV, YYDKDF (reference sequence). CDR3 DNA: TGTGCCACCAGCAGAGATCGACTCAGGGAGCTGTTTTTT. Protein product: CATSRDRLRELFF.

V and J are TRBV5-6 and TRBJ2-7, with 7 bases aligning to TRBD2. V trimming: 4 bases; J trimming: 2 bases; junction bases outside the gene matches: 12. The CDR3 has 16 residues. In germline, CDR1 is SGHDT, CDR2 YYEEEE. This CDR3 reads CASSLLRGVLTYEQYF. The CDR3 region has the DNA TGTGCCAGCAGCCTTCTTCGGGGGGTCCTAACCTACGAGCAGTACTTC.

V and J are TRBV28 and TRBJ1-2; D remains unclear. From germline, CDR1 is MDHEN and CDR2 SYDVKM. Trimming took off 5 bases at V and 2 bases at J, with 6 bases between the two ends. The CDR3 covers 12 residues. The DNA for the CDR3 is TGTGCCAGCAGTCCGCTAAACTATGGCTACACCTTC. Amino acid sequence: CASSPLNYGYTF.

This rearrangement joins TRBV19 to TRBJ1-5; D not certain. Trimming left V 5 bases short and J 3 bases short, with 11 bases between. Looked up from germline, CDR1 is LNHDA and CDR2 is SQIVND (reference sequence). This CDR3 contains 14 residues. The CDR3 DNA is TGTGCCAGTAGTCTCGCCGGGTACAATCAGCCCCAGCATTTT. The encoded protein is CASSLAGYNQPQHF. The whole variable domain, remainder taken from reference TRBV19 and TRBJ1-5, is DGGITQSPKYLFRKEGQNVTLSCEQNLNHDAMYWYRQDPGQGLRLIYYSQIVNDFQKGDIAEGYSVSREKKESFPLTVTSAQKNPTAFYLCASSLAGYNQPQHFGDGTRLSIL.

The chain joins TRBV6-5 to TRBJ2-3; 9 bases align to TRBD2. CDR3 length: 15 amino acids. The junction had 9 bases not matched to a gene; V was cut back by 6 bases and J by 5 bases. Looked up from germline, CDR1 is MNHEY and CDR2 is SVGAGI. The CDR3 protein is CASRGIGLARDTQYF. CDR3 sequence (DNA): TGTGCCAGCAGGGGAATCGGACTAGCGCGAGATACGCAGTATTTT.

This rearrangement joins TRBV5-8 to TRBJ2-1; no firm D call. V lost 1 base, J lost 8 bases, and 16 bases lay in between. The CDR3 is 15 residues long. Germline CDR1 and CDR2: SGHTS and YDEGEE. Here the CDR3 DNA reads TGTGCCAGCAGCTTGCTGACGGCCAGGTCCTATGAGCAGTTCTTC. It translates to CASSLLTARSYEQFF.

The chain couples TRBV2 to TRBJ1-2; 9 nucleotides align to TRBD1. The trim removed 7 bases at V and 2 bases at J, leaving 5 bases unmatched. This CDR3 is built from 14 residues. Germline CDR1 and CDR2: SNHLY and FYNNEI. The CDR3 region has the DNA TGTGCCAGCATCCTCGGGACAGGGAACTATGGCTACACCTTC. It yields the protein CASILGTGNYGYTF.

This clone was recorded once. The chain is built from TRBV28 and TRBJ1-2, with D uncertain. Germline CDR1 MDHEN, CDR2 SYDVKM. This CDR3 contains 13 residues. Deletions cut 5 bases from V and 4 bases from J, with 11 bases between. This CDR3 reads CASSTESRYGYTF. The CDR3 nucleotides are TGTGCCAGCAGTACCGAGAGTCGCTATGGCTACACCTTC.

This clone appeared a single time. Other DNA variants within this sample encode the same CDR3. The V call is TRBV18, the J call TRBJ2-7, with 7 nucleotides matching TRBD1. The CDR3 is made up of 16 amino acids. Looked up from germline, CDR1 is KGHSH and CDR2 is LQKENI. The J segment lost 1 base and the V segment lost 2 bases, leaving 8 bases of the junction unmatched. Written as DNA, the CDR3 is TGTGCCAGCTCACCAAGACGGGACAGAGTATCCTACGAGCAGTACTTC. Its protein product is CASSPRRDRVSYEQYF.

V is TRBV30 and J is TRBJ1-2, with D perhaps TRBD1 (6 bases). V lost 4 bases and J 5 bases, leaving 11 bases between the germline ends. The germline V gene has CDR1 GTSNPN and CDR2 SVGIG (reference sequence). CDR3 length: 12 residues. This chain's CDR3 is CAWTQGKYGYTF. The CDR3, as DNA: TGTGCCTGGACCCAGGGGAAATATGGCTACACCTTC. The whole variable domain, filled in from reference TRBV30 and TRBJ1-2, reads SQTIHQWPATLVQPVGSPLSLECTVEGTSNPNLYWYRQAAGRGLQLLFYSVGIGQISSEVPQNLSASRPQDRQFILSSKKLLLSDSGFYLCAWTQGKYGYTFGSGTRLTVV.

In its sample, this clone was seen once. This rearrangement joins TRBV19 to TRBJ1-6; TRBD1 aligns across 10 bases. The CDR3 length is 16 residues. V lost 6 bases and J lost 0; bases outside the gene matches: 2. Germline-derived CDR1 and CDR2 are LNHDA and SQIVND (reference sequence). The CDR3 loop reads CASSRDRGSYNSPLHF. Here the CDR3 DNA reads TGTGCCAGTAGCCGGGACAGGGGCTCCTATAATTCACCCCTCCACTTT. The full variable domain, with the rest looked up from reference TRBV19 and TRBJ1-6, is DGGITQSPKYLFRKEGQNVTLSCEQNLNHDAMYWYRQDPGQGLRLIYYSQIVNDFQKGDIAEGYSVSREKKESFPLTVTSAQKNPTAFYLCASSRDRGSYNSPLHFGNGTRLTVT.

The chain joins TRBV7-9 to TRBJ1-5, with D uncertain. CDR1 is SEHNR and CDR2 is FQNEAQ in the germline V gene (reference sequence). The V end lost 9 bases, the J end lost 0 bases, and 6 bases lay between the germline ends. CDR3 size: 12 residues. The CDR3 loop is CASSNSNQPQHF. The DNA for the CDR3 is TGTGCCAGTTCAAATAGCAATCAGCCCCAGCATTTT.